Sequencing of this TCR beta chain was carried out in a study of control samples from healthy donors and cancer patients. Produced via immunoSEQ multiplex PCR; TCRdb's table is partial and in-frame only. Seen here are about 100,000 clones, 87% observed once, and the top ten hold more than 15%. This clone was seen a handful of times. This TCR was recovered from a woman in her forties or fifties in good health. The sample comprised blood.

The CDR3 nucleotides read TGTGCCAGCAACCACGCTCAGGGGGGAGGAAACACCATATATTTT. Amino acid sequence: CASNHAQGGGNTIYF. The chain combines TRBV7-9 with TRBJ1-3; TRBD1 agrees at 7 bases. With V trimmed by 7 bases and J by 4 bases, 10 bases remained unmatched. The CDR3 length is 15 residues. In germline, CDR1 is SEHNR, CDR2 FQNEAQ (reference sequence).